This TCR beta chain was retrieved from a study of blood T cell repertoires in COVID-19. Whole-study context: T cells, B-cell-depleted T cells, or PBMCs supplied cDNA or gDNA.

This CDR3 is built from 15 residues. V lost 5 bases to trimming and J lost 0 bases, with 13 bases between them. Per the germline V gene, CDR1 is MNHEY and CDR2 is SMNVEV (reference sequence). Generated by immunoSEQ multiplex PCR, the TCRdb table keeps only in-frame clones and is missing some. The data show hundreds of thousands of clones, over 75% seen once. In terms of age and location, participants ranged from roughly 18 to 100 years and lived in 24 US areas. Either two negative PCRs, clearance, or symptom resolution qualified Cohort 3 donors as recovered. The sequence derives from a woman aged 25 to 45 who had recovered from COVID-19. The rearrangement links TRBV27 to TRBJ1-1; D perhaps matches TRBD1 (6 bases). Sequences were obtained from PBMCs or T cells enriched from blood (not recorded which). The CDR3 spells CASSTRTDMNTEAFF. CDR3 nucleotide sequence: TGTGCCAGCAGTACCCGGACAGACATGAACACTGAAGCTTTCTTT.